This TCR beta chain appears in the sequencing data of a study of T cell changes during pregnancy in multiple sclerosis. Measured with immunoSEQ multiplex PCR; TCRdb has only the in-frame clones, and not every one. The sample includes around 60,000 clones, roughly 92% of them seen just once. With V trimmed by 3 bases and J by 3 bases, 6 bases remained unmatched. The CDR3 spans 14 residues. This chain joins TRBV5-3 and TRBJ2-7, with 7 bases matching TRBD2. TRBV5-3 qualifies as an ORF whose function is uncertain. The receptor comes from a female donor with multiple sclerosis, enrolled in a pregnancy study. Sequences were derived from peripheral blood, sampled in the second trimester of pregnancy. In DNA form, the CDR3 reads TGTGCCAGAAGCTCCCGGGACTACTTCTACGAGCAGTACTTC. It is translated as CARSSRDYFYEQYF.